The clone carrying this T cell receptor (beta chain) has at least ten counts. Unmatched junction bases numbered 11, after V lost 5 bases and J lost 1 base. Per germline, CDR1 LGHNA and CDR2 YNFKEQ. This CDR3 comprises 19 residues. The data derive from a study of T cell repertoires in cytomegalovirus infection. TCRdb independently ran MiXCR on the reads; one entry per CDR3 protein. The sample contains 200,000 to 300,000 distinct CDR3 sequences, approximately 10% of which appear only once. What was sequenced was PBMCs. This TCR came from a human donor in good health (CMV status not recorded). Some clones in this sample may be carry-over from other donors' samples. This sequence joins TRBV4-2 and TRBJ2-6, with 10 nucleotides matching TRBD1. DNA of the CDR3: TGTGCCAGCAGCTCTCCACAGGGACAGGGGATTTCTGGGGCCAACGTCCTGACTTTC. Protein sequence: CASSSPQGQGISGANVLTF.